What follows are 19 T cell receptor beta chains derived from one specimen sequenced in a study of OX40 agonist ivuxolimab in advanced cancers. The method was immunoSEQ multiplex PCR; TCRdb's version includes in-frame clones alone and lacks a portion of them. The repertoire holds around 63,000 clones, about nine tenths seen once, with approximately 1.2% in the top ten. The specimen comprised CD4+ or CD8+ T cells sorted from blood, sampled in a trial of the OX40 agonist ivuxolimab. The source of these receptors is an adult with an advanced solid tumor such as melanoma, head and neck, liver or kidney cancer.

Concerning this clone itself: Other DNA variants within this sample encode the same CDR3. The genes are TRBV30 and TRBJ2-5; TRBD2 matches at 8 bases. This CDR3 contains 13 residues. The germline CDR1 and CDR2 sequences are GTSNPN and SVGIG (reference sequence). V trimming: 0 bases; J trimming: 4 bases; junction bases outside the gene matches: 1. Here the CDR3 DNA reads TGTGCCTGGAGTGTTCTAGCGGGAGAGACCCAGTACTTC. Protein sequence: CAWSVLAGETQYF.

CDR3 DNA sequence: TGTGCCAGTAGTATCGGTGGACAGACGAACTATGGCTACACCTTC. This sequence encodes CASSIGGQTNYGYTF. The genes are TRBV19 and TRBJ1-2, with TRBD1 as a possible D gene (6 bases). Germline V gene sequence: CDR1 LNHDA, CDR2 SQIVND (reference sequence). Trimming cost V 3 bases and J 2 bases, with 13 bases left between them. This CDR3 region has 15 residues.

The chain is built from TRBV6-1 and TRBJ2-2; D gene ambiguous. The CDR3 contains 12 residues. The V and J ends lost 4 bases and 3 bases respectively, with 3 bases between them. The germline V gene has CDR1 MNHNS and CDR2 SASEGT. The CDR3 bases are TGTGCCAGCAGTGTTTACACCGGGGAGCTGTTTTTT. It yields the protein CASSVYTGELFF.

This chain uses TRBV28 with TRBJ1-5; 8 bases are shared with TRBD1. This CDR3 comprises 17 residues. The J segment lost 6 bases and the V segment lost 6 bases, leaving 16 bases of the junction unmatched. Germline CDR1 is MDHEN and CDR2 is SYDVKM. CDR3 loop: CASRHPIAAGGGQPQHF. CDR3 coding DNA: TGTGCCAGCAGACACCCGATTGCGGCAGGGGGCGGTCAGCCCCAGCATTTT.

The rearrangement links TRBV11-2 to TRBJ2-7, with 7 bases lining up with TRBD1. The length of the CDR3 is 15 residues. The germline gives CDR1 SGHAT, CDR2 FQNNGV. V was clipped by 1 base and J by 3 bases; unmatched bases: 6. The CDR3 protein is CASSLVVAGGYEQYF. CDR3 coding DNA: TGTGCCAGCAGCTTAGTGGTGGCAGGGGGCTACGAGCAGTACTTC.

This chain joins TRBV11-3 and TRBJ2-1; 8 nucleotides line up with TRBD2. V lost 1 base and J lost 7; bases outside the gene matches: 6. Per germline, CDR1 SGHNT and CDR2 YENEEA. The CDR3 length is 15 residues. The CDR3 loop is CASSLGAGGGNEQFF. CDR3 nucleotide sequence: TGTGCCAGCAGCTTAGGCGCGGGAGGAGGAAATGAGCAGTTCTTC.

V usage is TRBV18 and J usage is TRBJ2-7; D possibly corresponds to TRBD1 (6 bases). V was clipped by 0 bases and J by 4 bases, with 10 bases between them. The CDR3 runs 14 residues. The germline V gene has CDR1 KGHSH and CDR2 LQKENI. This CDR3 is CASSPPGAAYEQYF. The CDR3 region has the DNA TGTGCCAGCTCACCACCGGGGGCAGCATACGAGCAGTACTTC.

J is TRBJ2-3 and V is TRBV29-1; TRBD2 aligns across 11 bases. Germline CDR1 and CDR2: SQVTM and ANQGSEA. There are 14 residues in the CDR3. V gave up 3 bases and J gave up 6 bases; unmatched junction bases: 5. CDR3 DNA sequence: TGCAGCGTTGATGGGACTAGCGGCCAGGATACGCAGTATTTT. It encodes CSVDGTSGQDTQYF.

This chain connects TRBV6-5 to TRBJ2-2; 11 nucleotides match TRBD2. The V gene end was trimmed by 6 bases and the J gene end by 5 bases; junction bases not matched to a gene: 5. The CDR3 has 15 residues. Germline CDR1 MNHEY, CDR2 SVGAGI. CDR3 sequence: CASSPLAGETGELFF. The CDR3 nucleotides are TGTGCCAGCAGCCCACTAGCGGGAGAGACCGGGGAGCTGTTTTTT.

This clone was counted once. This chain's CDR3 is CASSPGLRETQYF. The CDR3 nucleotides read TGTGCCAGCTCACCAGGATTGAGAGAGACCCAGTACTTC. The rearrangement joins TRBV18 to TRBJ2-5; no clear D gene. Trimming removed 2 bases from V and 4 bases from J, with 8 bases in between. The CDR3 totals 13 residues. Germline V gene sequence: CDR1 KGHSH, CDR2 LQKENI.

This clone was found once. This chain links TRBV6-1 with TRBJ2-3; 13 bases align to TRBD2. The ends lost 4 bases at V and 2 bases at J; junction bases unmatched: 6. Germline lookup yields CDR1 MNHNS and CDR2 SASEGT. This CDR3 has 17 residues. In DNA, the CDR3 is TGTGCCAGCAGTGCCTCCGGACTAGCGGGGGACACAGATACGCAGTATTTT. Translating it yields CASSASGLAGDTDTQYF.

J is TRBJ2-7 and V is TRBV10-3; D gene uncertain. The CDR3 has 14 residues. The germline V and J ends were trimmed by 2 bases and 4 bases, with 12 bases remaining between them. CDR1 is ENHRY, CDR2 SYGVKD, per germline. The CDR3 region is CAISEARSRYEQYF. CDR3 coding DNA: TGTGCCATCAGTGAGGCCAGGAGCCGGTACGAGCAGTACTTC.

This rearrangement joins TRBV15 to TRBJ2-1, with a possible D match to TRBD2 (5 bases). CDR1 is LNHNV and CDR2 is YYDKDF in the germline V gene (reference sequence). Trimming shortened V by 2 bases and J by 7 bases, and 6 bases separated the two germline ends. This CDR3 spans 12 amino acids. CDR3 nucleotide sequence: TGTGCCACCAGCAGAAGGGAGAATGAGCAGTTCTTC. Protein product: CATSRRENEQFF.

This clone was found a few times. The rearrangement joins TRBV2 to TRBJ2-7; TRBD2 agrees at 7 bases. J was trimmed by 7 bases and V by 8 bases; bases with no gene match: 14. Germline V gives CDR1 SNHLY, CDR2 FYNNEI. The CDR3 extends over 14 amino acids. The CDR3 nucleotides are TGTGCCAGCCTTTGGTCCCCGGGAGGTGGTGAGCAGTACTTC. It is translated as CASLWSPGGGEQYF.

The V and J genes are TRBV7-9 and TRBJ2-7; TRBD2 agrees at 11 bases. Germline V lookup: CDR1 SEHNR, CDR2 FQNEAQ (reference sequence). J was trimmed by 3 bases and V by 5 bases; bases with no gene match: 12. The CDR3 is made up of 17 amino acids. CDR3 protein: CASSHSLTSGSIYEQYF. The DNA of the CDR3 is TGTGCCAGCAGCCACAGTCTAACTAGCGGGAGTATCTACGAGCAGTACTTC.

This rearrangement joins TRBV30 to TRBJ2-5; D not certain. V was pared by 2 bases and J by 5 bases, with 15 bases between. The germline V gene has CDR1 GTSNPN and CDR2 SVGIG (reference sequence). The length of the CDR3 is 14 residues. The CDR3 nucleotides are TGTGCCTGGAGTTCTTTGAGATATATTGAGACCCAGTACTTC. Translated, it gives CAWSSLRYIETQYF.

The rearrangement uses TRBV6-5 and TRBJ2-7, with 8 bases fitting TRBD2. CDR1 and CDR2 (germline): MNHEY, SVGAGI. Trimming at V came to 5 bases and at J to 1 base, leaving 4 bases not matched to a gene. The CDR3 consists of 14 residues. The CDR3 nucleotides read TGTGCCAGCAGTATGACTAGCGAGTCCTACGAGCAGTACTTC. Amino acid sequence: CASSMTSESYEQYF.

The chain has TRBV15 and TRBJ2-1; 10 bases match TRBD1. Germline-derived CDR1 and CDR2 are LNHNV and YYDKDF (reference sequence). V lost 5 bases and J lost 5; bases outside the gene matches: 6. The CDR3 length is 15 residues. CDR3 nucleotides: TGTGCCACCAGCGCAAAGGACAGGGGGGACAATGAGCAGTTCTTC. Translation: CATSAKDRGDNEQFF.

The chain recombines TRBV6-1 with TRBJ1-1, with unresolved D. This CDR3 has 15 residues. The V end lost 5 bases, the J end lost 6 bases, and 19 bases lay between the germline ends. Per germline, CDR1 MNHNS and CDR2 SASEGT. CDR3: CASSKPSEERPEAFF. In DNA, the CDR3 is TGTGCCAGCAGTAAGCCCTCGGAGGAAAGGCCTGAAGCTTTCTTT.